This is a list of T cell receptor beta chains from one sample in a study of regulatory T cells in long-lasting Graves disease. Via MiXCR, TCRdb re-called the multiplex PCR reads, giving one row per CDR3 protein. The table has 300,000 to 350,000 distinct CDR3 sequences, roughly a fifth seen once. The sample in question was peripheral blood mononuclear cells (PBMCs), obtained when the disease was refractory, from a patient treated with antithyroid drugs. The receptors derive from a female donor with Graves disease. Both conserved end residues are part of each CDR3. Fields, in order: D gene, J gene, clone size, V gene, CDR3 protein, CDR3 DNA. The D gene is left open where the match is weak. Not all rows give a size; the values are once, few, many and, for expanded clones, a class.

D: .
J: TRBJ2-4
size: many
V: TRBV28
CDR3: CASSSGYKNIQYF
DNA: TGTGCCAGCTCGAGCGGGTATAAAAACATTCAGTACTTC

D: .
J: TRBJ2-7
size: .
V: TRBV5-8
CDR3: CASSFRDGPYEQYF
DNA: TGTGCCAGCAGCTTCCGGGACGGTCCCTACGAGCAGTACTTC

D: .
J: TRBJ1-5
size: .
V: TRBV10-3
CDR3: CASSVTKRQPQHF
DNA: TGTGCCAGCAGTGTAACTAAGAGACAGCCCCAGCATTTT

D: .
J: TRBJ1-1
size: many
V: TRBV27
CDR3: CASSSGQANTEAFF
DNA: TGTGCCAGCAGTTCTGGACAAGCGAACACTGAAGCTTTCTTT

D: TRBD2
J: TRBJ2-7
size: many
V: TRBV6-1
CDR3: CASSELAGDSYEQYF
DNA: TGTGCCAGCAGTGAACTAGCGGGTGACTCCTACGAGCAGTACTTC

D: TRBD1
J: TRBJ1-1
size: few
V: TRBV9
CDR3: CASSVGGDRGNTEAFF
DNA: TGTGCCAGCAGCGTAGGGGGGGACAGGGGGAACACTGAAGCTTTCTTT

D: .
J: TRBJ1-1
size: few
V: TRBV19
CDR3: CASSYDTEMNTEAFF
DNA: TGTGCCAGTAGTTACGACACGGAGATGAACACTGAAGCTTTCTTT

D: .
J: TRBJ1-2
size: many
V: TRBV10-3
CDR3: CAISEGSGIGGYTF
DNA: TGTGCCATCAGTGAGGGTTCTGGGATCGGTGGCTACACCTTC

D: .
J: TRBJ2-7
size: .
V: TRBV10-3
CDR3: CAISEVTTSYEQYF
DNA: TGTGCCATCAGTGAGGTCACCACGAGCTACGAGCAGTACTTC

D: .
J: TRBJ1-4
size: few
V: TRBV3-1
CDR3: CASAGAYLGPNEKLFF
DNA: TGTGCCAGCGCGGGAGCGTATCTTGGGCCTAATGAAAAACTGTTTTTT

D: .
J: TRBJ1-6
size: few
V: TRBV15
CDR3: CATSRDFATVPSSYNSPLHF
DNA: TGTGCCACCAGCAGAGATTTCGCGACTGTACCCAGCTCCTATAATTCACCCCTCCACTTT

D: TRBD2
J: TRBJ2-7
size: .
V: TRBV5-1
CDR3: CASSLRTSGSLYEQYF
DNA: TGCGCCAGCAGCTTGAGGACTAGCGGGAGTTTATACGAGCAGTACTTC

D: .
J: TRBJ1-1
size: .
V: TRBV4-2
CDR3: CASSQTRARPMNTEAFF
DNA: TGTGCCAGCAGCCAGACACGGGCCAGGCCCATGAACACTGAAGCTTTCTTT

D: .
J: TRBJ2-2
size: .
V: TRBV29-1
CDR3: CSVEPQGGTGELFF
DNA: TGCAGCGTTGAACCCCAGGGGGGCACCGGGGAGCTGTTTTTT